This T cell receptor (beta chain) came from a study of low-dose radiotherapy and immunotherapy resistance in tumors. In the study overall: A dose of 0.5 Gy per fraction was delivered to Cohort 1 every 2 weeks, for a total of 6.5 Gy.

Both TCRalpha and TCRbeta chains were reverse transcribed with V-gene-specific primers. The authors ran approximately 20 PCR cycles to amplify TCRs with a constant-region primer and V-primer adapter. One entry per CDR3 protein, called by TCRdb with MiXCR from the reads. The table lists around 6,700 distinct CDR3 sequences, about two thirds of them singletons. Germline-derived CDR1 and CDR2 are SNHLY and FYNNEI. The CDR3 length is 13 residues. The V gene lost 8 bases and the J gene lost 6 bases, with 16 bases spanning the gap. The sequence was obtained from a human donor with advanced metastatic prostate, ovarian, gallbladder or colorectal cancer (not recorded which). This table probably holds off-target reads from a library built for another chain. The gene calls are TRBV2 and TRBJ2-5; either TRBD1 or TRBD2 may fit D (6 bases each). Here the CDR3 reads CASGEDSLKTQYF. CDR3 nucleotides: TGTGCCAGCGGGGAGGACAGCCTGAAGACCCAGTACTTC.